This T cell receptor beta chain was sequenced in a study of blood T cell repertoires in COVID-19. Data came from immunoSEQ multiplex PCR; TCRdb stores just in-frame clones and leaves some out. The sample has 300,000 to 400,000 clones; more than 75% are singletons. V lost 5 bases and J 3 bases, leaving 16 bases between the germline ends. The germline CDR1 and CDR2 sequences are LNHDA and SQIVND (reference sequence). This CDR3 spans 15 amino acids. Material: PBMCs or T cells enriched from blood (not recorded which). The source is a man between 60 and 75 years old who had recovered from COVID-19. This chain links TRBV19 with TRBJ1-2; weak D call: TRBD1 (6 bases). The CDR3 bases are TGTGCCAGTAGTGTCAACAGGGATGGGGACTATGGCTACACCTTC. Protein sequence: CASSVNRDGDYGYTF. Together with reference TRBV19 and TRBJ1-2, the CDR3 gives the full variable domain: DGGITQSPKYLFRKEGQNVTLSCEQNLNHDAMYWYRQDPGQGLRLIYYSQIVNDFQKGDIAEGYSVSREKKESFPLTVTSAQKNPTAFYLCASSVNRDGDYGYTFGSGTRLTVV.